What follows are 28 T cell receptor beta chains derived from one specimen sequenced in a study of identical twins' blood T cells. TCRdb re-called the 5' RACE reads through MiXCR, storing one row per CDR3 protein. The data show roughly 380,000 distinct CDR3 sequences, about 28% seen once. Material: PBMCs. These TCRs come from a woman aged 18-49 years in good health.

The chain recombines TRBV12-3 or TRBV12-4 with TRBJ2-1, with 12 bases fitting TRBD1. The CDR3 covers 17 residues. V dropped 3 bases and J dropped 8; count of bases not matched to a gene: 11. In DNA form, the CDR3 reads TGTGCCAGCAGTTTCTTTGTGCGGGACAGGGGGCACTATGAGCAGTTCTTC. Protein: CASSFFVRDRGHYEQFF.

This clonotype was seen a handful of times. The chain uses TRBV15 and TRBJ1-2, with a possible D match to TRBD1 (6 bases). The CDR3 runs 16 residues. In germline, CDR1 is LNHNV, CDR2 YYDKDF (reference sequence). Trimming shortened V by 5 bases and J by 4 bases, and 20 bases separated the two germline ends. CDR3 coding DNA: TGTGCCACCAGCCCCTTCACCGGATCAGGGGTCTATGGCTACACCTTC. Protein: CATSPFTGSGVYGYTF.

There are a few counts of this clonotype. The chain is built from TRBV3-1 and TRBJ2-7; the match to TRBD2 covers 8 bases. The CDR3 has 15 amino acids. The V and J ends lost 1 base and 6 bases, in that order; junction bases with no gene match: 8. Germline-derived CDR1 and CDR2 are LGHDT and YNNKEL (reference sequence). The CDR3 reads CASSQVTSGYGEQYF. The CDR3 region has the DNA TGTGCCAGCAGCCAAGTAACTAGCGGATACGGCGAGCAGTACTTC.

A few counts support this clonotype. Relative to the germline gene, one junction end is altered; a read error may explain this. The CDR3: CALTPPRGVKAF. The CDR3 DNA follows: TGTGCCCTGACACCCCCGAGGGGCGTGAAGGCTTTC. The chain uses TRBV2 and TRBJ2-7; the D gene could be TRBD1 or TRBD2 (5 bases each). The CDR3 loop spans 12 amino acids. Germline CDR1 and CDR2: SNHLY and FYNNEI.

A few counts support this clonotype. The chain is built from TRBV11-2 and TRBJ1-2; 9 bases map to TRBD1. Losses at the gene ends were 5 bases for V and 8 bases for J; bases not matched to a gene: 12. Germline V gene lookup returns CDR1 SGHAT and CDR2 FQNNGV. CDR3 length: 15 amino acids. The DNA for the CDR3 is TGTGCCAGCAGCCAGTCCGGGACAGGGCTTAACGGCTACACCTTC. Translation gives CASSQSGTGLNGYTF. Together with reference TRBV11-2 and TRBJ1-2, the CDR3 gives the full variable domain: EAGVAQSPRYKIIEKRQSVAFWCNPISGHATLYWYQQILGQGPKLLIQFQNNGVVDDSQLPKDRFSAERLKGVDSTLKIQPAKLEDSAVYLCASSQSGTGLNGYTFGSGTRLTVV.

This sequence joins TRBV29-1 and TRBJ1-1; unclear D gene. Trimming stripped 3 bases from V and 4 bases from J, with 12 bases between. This CDR3 contains 13 residues. Germline CDR1 and CDR2: SQVTM and ANQGSEA. The CDR3 DNA sequence: TGCAGCGTTGATATTGGGCTCTCCACTGAAGCTTTCTTT. Translating gives CSVDIGLSTEAFF.

This clonotype was picked up a small number of times. The chain employs TRBV7-2 and TRBJ1-1; 8 bases line up with TRBD1. After removal of 4 bases from V and 1 base from J, the junction contained 11 bases not matched to a gene. The germline V gene has CDR1 SGHTA and CDR2 FQGNSA. The CDR3 sequence is 17 residues long. The CDR3: CASSSTPPGTGNTEAFF. In nucleotides, the CDR3 is TGTGCCAGCAGCTCCACCCCTCCAGGGACAGGGAACACTGAAGCTTTCTTT.

This clonotype was seen only a few times. The chain carries TRBV5-1 and TRBJ1-2; TRBD1 matches 7 bases. The CDR3 has 13 residues. Germline loops: CDR1 SGHRS, CDR2 YFSETQ. Trimming at V came to 6 bases and at J to 4 bases, leaving 6 bases not matched to a gene. DNA of the CDR3: TGCGCCAGCACTAGGGACAGCAGCTATGGCTACACCTTC. Translating gives CASTRDSSYGYTF.

Concerning this clonotype: A much larger clone differs by one base, so this may be a read error. The chain has TRBV29-1 and TRBJ1-2; D unclear. There are 13 residues in the CDR3. The V and J ends lost 4 bases and 2 bases respectively, with 11 bases between them. CDR1 SQVTM and CDR2 ANQGSEA come from the germline V gene. CDR3 bases: TGCAGCGTTGCAACAGTGGTAAACTATGGCTACACCTTC. It translates to CSVATVVNYGYTF.

As for this clonotype: The junction differs from germline at one of its ends, possibly a read error. The chain carries TRBV20-1 and TRBJ1-5, with D maybe TRBD1 (5 bases). The CDR3 covers 13 residues. In germline, CDR1 is DFQATT, CDR2 SNEGSKA (reference sequence). The CDR3 coding sequence is TGCAATGCTAGCAGGGTAGGGAATCAGCCCCAGCATTTT. This codes for CNASRVGNQPQHF.

The CDR3 sequence: CASSFRDRVSNQPQHF. The CDR3 region has the DNA TGTGCCAGCAGTTTCAGGGACAGGGTGTCCAATCAGCCCCAGCATTTT. The chain recombines TRBV28 with TRBJ1-5; TRBD1 agrees at 9 bases. Germline CDR1 reads MDHEN; CDR2 reads SYDVKM. The CDR3 totals 16 residues. V gave up 3 bases and J gave up 3 bases; unmatched junction bases: 6.

A remark on this clonotype: Mismatch with germline at one junction end may stem from a read error. J is TRBJ1-2 and V is TRBV5-1; 7 nucleotides line up with TRBD1. This CDR3 has 16 residues. Germline CDR1 reads SGHRS; CDR2 reads YFSETQ. For the CDR3, the DNA is TGCACCAGCAGCCGCCAGGGGGTTCAGAGAGACTATGGCTACACCTTC. Its protein is CTSSRQGVQRDYGYTF.

Note on this clonotype: This may be a read error: a much more frequent sequence differs by one nucleotide. This chain links TRBV14 with TRBJ2-3; D uncertain. Germline CDR1 reads SGHDN; CDR2 reads FVKESK. V was pared by 4 bases and J by 5 bases, with 4 bases between. The CDR3 sequence is 11 residues long. The CDR3: CASSREDTQYF. CDR3 nucleotide sequence: TGTGCCAGCAGCCGTGAAGATACGCAGTATTTT.

Worth noting for this clonotype: One junction end does not reproduce the germline sequence, and a read error may be involved. The CDR3 spells CVSSFGDRNSEAFF. The CDR3 DNA follows: TGCGTCAGCAGCTTTGGTGACAGGAATTCTGAAGCTTTCTTT. The chain links TRBV5-1 to TRBJ1-1, with D possibly matching TRBD1 (6 bases). This CDR3 region has 14 residues. Germline CDR1 SGHRS, CDR2 YFSETQ.

This clonotype was found many times. CDR3 bases: TGCAGTGCTCCGGGACAGGCGGATTACGAGCAGTACTTC. Translated, it gives CSAPGQADYEQYF. This chain links TRBV20-1 with TRBJ2-7; TRBD1 matches 8 bases. The germline gives CDR1 DFQATT, CDR2 SNEGSKA (reference sequence). The CDR3 covers 13 residues. The ends lost 5 bases at V and 4 bases at J; junction bases unmatched: 7.

In this sample, this clonotype turned up a few times. An end of the junction differs from the germline gene, which may be a read error. The CDR3 nucleotides read TGTACTAGTGGTTACGCGGACCAGAACACTGAAGCTTTCTTT. As protein: CTSGYADQNTEAFF. The chain recombines TRBV12-5 with TRBJ1-1, with D hard to call. Germline V gene sequence: CDR1 LGHNT, CDR2 FRNRAP. This CDR3 contains 14 residues.

As concerns this clonotype: Its ends do not fully match the called genes, so a read error is possible. This chain connects TRBV9 to TRBJ2-1; TRBD2 agrees at 9 bases. Germline V gene data show CDR1 as SGDLS and CDR2 as YYNGEE. This CDR3 has 16 amino acids. The CDR3 is CAGSGPLSGGNNEQFF. DNA for the CDR3: TGTGCCGGCAGCGGCCCCCTTAGCGGGGGTAACAATGAGCAGTTCTTC.

The chain links TRBV20-1 to TRBJ2-1; a possible D gene is TRBD2 (5 bases). This CDR3 comprises 15 residues. From germline, CDR1 is DFQATT and CDR2 SNEGSKA (reference sequence). V was shortened by 0 bases and J by 2 bases, with 11 bases between the two germline ends. CDR3 loop: CSARDGLNTYNEQFF. In nucleotides, the CDR3 is TGCAGTGCTAGAGATGGACTTAATACCTACAATGAGCAGTTCTTC.

The V and J genes are TRBV11-2 and TRBJ1-6; perhaps TRBD1 as D (5 bases). Germline lookup yields CDR1 SGHAT and CDR2 FQNNGV. The CDR3 consists of 16 residues. Deletions cut 5 bases from V and 7 bases from J, with 18 bases between. The CDR3 DNA is TGTGCCAGCAGCCACCCAGACGCGGGGGGAAATTCACCCCTCCACTTT. The encoded protein is CASSHPDAGGNSPLHF. Full variable domain (missing parts from reference TRBV11-2 and TRBJ1-6): EAGVAQSPRYKIIEKRQSVAFWCNPISGHATLYWYQQILGQGPKLLIQFQNNGVVDDSQLPKDRFSAERLKGVDSTLKIQPAKLEDSAVYLCASSHPDAGGNSPLHFGNGTRLTVT.

Comment on this clonotype: A clone one base away is much larger, so this may be a read error. This chain links TRBV6-2 or TRBV6-3 with TRBJ2-3; TRBD2 agrees at 7 bases. CDR1 and CDR2 (germline): MNHEY, SVGEGT. There are 15 residues in the CDR3. CDR3 region: CTSSLVTSTTDTQYF. In nucleotides, the CDR3 is TGTACCAGCAGCCTCGTGACTAGCACCACAGATACGCAGTATTTT.

This chain connects TRBV7-9 to TRBJ2-7; D is uncertain. The CDR3 totals 12 residues. Germline V CDR1 and CDR2: SEHNR, FQNEAQ (reference sequence). Deletions cut 3 bases from V and 2 bases from J, with 5 bases between. The CDR3 sequence is CASSFGPYEQYF. DNA for the CDR3: TGTGCCAGCAGCTTCGGTCCCTACGAGCAGTACTTC.

J is TRBJ2-3 and V is TRBV29-1; D ambiguous. Trimming removed 7 bases at V and 5 bases at J, with 7 bases between. This CDR3 is built from 10 residues. Germline V gives CDR1 SQVTM, CDR2 ANQGSEA. CDR3 DNA: TGCAGCGCCCAAGAAGATACGCAGTATTTT. Its protein is CSAQEDTQYF.

V gene TRBV30 combines with J gene TRBJ1-4; 11 bases line up with TRBD1. The germline V gene has CDR1 GTSNPN and CDR2 SVGIG (reference sequence). The CDR3 runs 15 residues. After removal of 1 base from V and 7 bases from J, the junction contained 5 bases not matched to a gene. This CDR3 is CAWSAMGQGGEKLFF. CDR3 in DNA: TGTGCCTGGAGTGCAATGGGACAGGGGGGTGAAAAACTGTTTTTT.

This clonotype came up many times. V usage is TRBV20-1 and J usage is TRBJ1-5; no clear D gene. V lost 2 bases to trimming and J lost 5 bases, with 10 bases between them. Per the germline V gene, CDR1 is DFQATT and CDR2 is SNEGSKA (reference sequence). The length of the CDR3 is 13 residues. CDR3 in DNA: TGCAGTGCTAGAAGTTCGACGGATCAGCCCCAGCATTTT. Protein: CSARSSTDQPQHF.

The rearrangement uses TRBV5-1 and TRBJ2-2, with D tentatively TRBD1 (5 bases). Germline CDR1 SGHRS, CDR2 YFSETQ. CDR3 size: 14 residues. V was clipped by 1 base and J by 3 bases, with 7 bases between them. The CDR3 DNA reads as TGCGCCAGCAGCTTGACAGGATACACCGGGGAGCTGTTTTTT. Protein: CASSLTGYTGELFF.

CDR3 loop: CASSLGPQNTEAFF. CDR3 sequence (DNA): TGTGCCAGCAGCCTGGGACCGCAGAACACTGAAGCTTTCTTT. The rearrangement uses TRBV5-6 and TRBJ1-1; tentatively, D is TRBD1 (5 bases). This CDR3 spans 14 amino acids. Trimming left V 4 bases short and J 1 base short, with 11 bases between. Looked up from germline, CDR1 is SGHDT and CDR2 is YYEEEE. Combining the CDR3 with reference TRBV5-6 and TRBJ1-1 gives the whole variable domain DAGVTQSPTHLIKTRGQQVTLRCSPKSGHDTVSWYQQALGQGPQFIFQYYEEEERQRGNFPDRFSGHQFPNYSSELNVNALLLGDSALYLCASSLGPQNTEAFFGQGTRLTVV.

This clonotype turned up a few times. The rearrangement links TRBV3-1 to TRBJ1-2; possible D gene TRBD1, 5 bases. The CDR3 has 14 amino acids. Between the trimmed V and J ends, which lost 1 base and 13 bases, there was a span of 19 bases. CDR1 LGHDT and CDR2 YNNKEL come from the germline V gene (reference sequence). This CDR3 reads CASSQGDGSGRGTF. The CDR3 DNA follows: TGTGCCAGCAGCCAAGGGGACGGATCTGGTCGTGGCACCTTC.

This clonotype was seen many times. The V gene is TRBV20-1, the J gene TRBJ1-1, with 8 bases matching TRBD1. Germline-derived CDR1 and CDR2 are DFQATT and SNEGSKA (reference sequence). V was clipped by 5 bases and J by 3 bases; unmatched bases: 2. The CDR3 runs 12 residues. Here the CDR3 reads CSAPTGDTEAFF. In DNA, the CDR3 is TGCAGTGCTCCGACAGGGGACACTGAAGCTTTCTTT.